These 17 T cell receptor beta chains share one sample of origin, sequenced in a study of T cells in Graves' hyperthyroidism and ophthalmopathy. Authors of the study amplified TCR beta CDR3 regions from RNA transcripts. HTBI primers were employed in a first-round RT-PCR of the TCR CDR3. TCRdb re-called the multiplex PCR reads with MiXCR, one entry per CDR3 protein. The data show approximately 400,000 distinct CDR3 sequences, around 16% seen once. Source material: blood. The origin of the receptors is a young woman with Graves' hyperthyroidism.

This clonotype was observed a handful of times. The V and J genes are TRBV6-1 and TRBJ2-7, with 8 bases fitting TRBD2. The germline V gene has CDR1 MNHNS and CDR2 SASEGT. The CDR3 spans 18 residues. V gave up 6 bases and J gave up 3 bases; unmatched junction bases: 19. CDR3 nucleotides: TGTGCCAGCAGGACATCTCTATTTGCGGGGGGCGAGGACTACGAGCAGTACTTC. Translating gives CASRTSLFAGGEDYEQYF.

This clonotype has more than one count but fewer than ten. The V call is TRBV4-3, the J call TRBJ1-1; no firm D call. Germline assignment: CDR1 LGHNA and CDR2 YSLEER. V lost 0 bases, J lost 10 bases, and 15 bases lay in between. The CDR3 spans 14 residues. CDR3 DNA sequence: TGCGCCAGCAGCCAAGATTTCAGTAGGGCTACAGCTTTCTTT. Amino acids: CASSQDFSRATAFF.

The V gene is TRBV6-1, the J gene TRBJ2-7; 9 bases align to TRBD1. V lost 5 bases, J lost 2 bases, and 7 bases stayed unmatched. CDR3 length equals 15 residues. Germline V gene data show CDR1 as MNHNS and CDR2 as SASEGT. CDR3 loop: CASSRDRVATYEQYF. In DNA form, the CDR3 reads TGTGCCAGCAGTCGGGACAGGGTAGCGACCTACGAGCAGTACTTC.

This clonotype has at least ten counts. The chain uses TRBV6-5 and TRBJ1-1; 8 bases agree with TRBD1. V gave up 2 bases and J gave up 5 bases; unmatched junction bases: 7. Germline values: CDR1 MNHEY, CDR2 SVGAGI. The CDR3 is made up of 15 amino acids. CDR3 amino acids: CASSYPGTGRTEAFF. The CDR3 DNA is TGTGCCAGCAGTTACCCAGGGACAGGAAGGACTGAAGCTTTCTTT.

V usage is TRBV29-1 and J usage is TRBJ2-3; D remains ambiguous. The germline V and J ends were trimmed by 3 bases and 6 bases, with 7 bases remaining between them. From germline, CDR1 is SQVTM and CDR2 ANQGSEA. CDR3 length equals 11 residues. This chain's CDR3 is CSVDYYDTQYF. The CDR3 DNA follows: TGCAGCGTTGACTATTACGATACGCAGTATTTT.

This clonotype came up many times. The V call is TRBV12-3 or TRBV12-4, the J call TRBJ1-1; D unclear. The CDR3 is made up of 14 amino acids. Deletions cut 2 bases from V and 0 bases from J, with 7 bases between. In DNA, the CDR3 is TGTGCCAGCAGTTTATATCCCATGAACACTGAAGCTTTCTTT. Its protein product is CASSLYPMNTEAFF.

The V and J genes are TRBV29-1 and TRBJ2-7; 9 bases match TRBD1. J gave up 2 bases and V 0 bases, and 2 bases lay outside the gene matches. Per germline, CDR1 SQVTM and CDR2 ANQGSEA. The CDR3 extends over 14 amino acids. This CDR3 is CSVEDDRGTYEQYF. In nucleotides, the CDR3 is TGCAGCGTTGAAGATGACAGGGGGACCTACGAGCAGTACTTC.

This clonotype appeared many times. The CDR3 nucleotides read TGCAGTGCGCGAGTGGGAGAGAGCAACACTGAAGCTTTCTTT. Amino acid sequence: CSARVGESNTEAFF. The chain recombines TRBV20-1 with TRBJ1-1; the D is unclear. CDR1 is DFQATT, CDR2 SNEGSKA, per germline (reference sequence). With 6 bases removed from V and 2 bases from J, the gap between germline ends came to 16 bases. There are 14 residues in the CDR3.

The chain has TRBV28 and TRBJ2-6; TRBD2 might be the D (7 bases). CDR3 length equals 15 residues. The ends were cut back, 8 bases at V and 1 base at J, with 12 bases in the middle. Germline CDR1 and CDR2: MDHEN and SYDVKM. The CDR3 DNA follows: TGTGCCAGCCGGGGGGCGGAATCTGGGGCCAACGTCCTGACTTTC. Translated: CASRGAESGANVLTF.

There are many counts of this clonotype. The chain has TRBV20-1 and TRBJ1-1; weak D call: TRBD1 (5 bases). Looked up from germline, CDR1 is DFQATT and CDR2 is SNEGSKA (reference sequence). CDR3 length equals 15 residues. V was cut by 5 bases and J by 1 base, with 17 bases left in between. CDR3 DNA: TGCAGTGCTGGGGGGTTCAGGGTGCAGAACACTGAAGCTTTCTTT. Its translation is CSAGGFRVQNTEAFF.

This clonotype has more than one count but fewer than ten. J is TRBJ1-6 and V is TRBV10-3, with a possible D match to TRBD1 (6 bases). The CDR3 runs 14 residues. V lost 10 bases, J lost 7 bases, and 17 bases lay in between. Germline CDR1 ENHRY, CDR2 SYGVKD. In DNA, the CDR3 is TGTGCCACGAACCCCGGGGGCGGAAATTCACCCCTCCACTTT. It translates to CATNPGGGNSPLHF.

This clonotype was seen at least ten times. V and J are TRBV7-2 and TRBJ1-1; D is uncertain. Trimming removed 2 bases from V and 1 base from J, with 5 bases in between. Germline lookup yields CDR1 SGHTA and CDR2 FQGNSA. The CDR3 extends over 13 amino acids. CDR3 sequence (DNA): TGTGCCAGCAGCTTATTCGCGAACACTGAAGCTTTCTTT. This codes for CASSLFANTEAFF.

The chain couples TRBV10-3 to TRBJ2-1; D is perhaps TRBD1 or TRBD2 (5 bases each). This CDR3 spans 19 amino acids. CDR1 ENHRY and CDR2 SYGVKD come from the germline V gene. The V and J ends lost 3 bases and 5 bases respectively, with 26 bases between them. CDR3 loop: CAISDSRNRSPRGDNEQFF. The CDR3, as DNA: TGTGCCATCAGTGATTCCCGAAACCGTTCCCCCCGGGGCGACAATGAGCAGTTCTTC.

V and J are TRBV9 and TRBJ2-3, with 8 positions matching TRBD2. The CDR3 runs to 14 residues. Germline V gene lookup returns CDR1 SGDLS and CDR2 YYNGEE. V lost 0 bases to trimming and J lost 5 bases; unmatched junction nucleotides: 2. The CDR3 sequence: CASSVGLAGDTQYF. DNA of the CDR3: TGTGCCAGCAGCGTAGGCCTAGCGGGAGATACGCAGTATTTT.

V usage is TRBV24-1 and J usage is TRBJ1-2; the match to TRBD1 covers 10 bases. Germline V lookup: CDR1 KGHDR, CDR2 SFDVKD. After removal of 3 bases from V and 3 bases from J, the junction contained 6 bases not matched to a gene. CDR3 size: 16 residues. CDR3 sequence: CATSDLGGQGHYGYTF. For the CDR3, the DNA is TGTGCCACCAGTGATCTGGGGGGACAGGGGCACTATGGCTACACCTTC.

The V gene is TRBV9, the J gene TRBJ2-2; 8 positions match TRBD2. V shed 4 bases and J 4 bases; nucleotides not matched to a gene: 6. The CDR3 is 15 residues long. Per germline, CDR1 SGDLS and CDR2 YYNGEE. This chain's CDR3 is CASSKGREGTGELFF. CDR3 nucleotides: TGTGCCAGCAGCAAGGGACGGGAGGGCACCGGGGAGCTGTTTTTT.

The V gene is TRBV6-2 or TRBV6-3, the J gene TRBJ2-7, with a possible D match to TRBD1 (6 bases). The CDR3 sequence is 14 residues long. Trimming pared 6 bases from V and 5 bases from J, leaving 17 bases between. Germline CDR1 reads MNHEY; CDR2 reads SVGEGT. The CDR3 is CASRPWQGRHEQYF. The CDR3, as DNA: TGTGCCAGCAGACCCTGGCAGGGGCGGCACGAGCAGTACTTC.